One sample yielded the 21 T cell receptor beta chains listed below, sequenced in a study of blood T cell repertoires in COVID-19. The repertoire was sequenced with immunoSEQ multiplex PCR; TCRdb's copy has only in-frame clones and lacks some. This table has some 80,000 clones, about 86% appearing once. Sequenced sample: peripheral blood. All receptors derive from a man of 80 years or more with acute or convalescent COVID-19.

V and J are TRBV25-1 and TRBJ2-2; the D gene is possibly TRBD2 (6 bases). The V and J ends lost 2 bases and 4 bases respectively, with 11 bases between them. Germline V gene lookup returns CDR1 MGHDK and CDR2 SYGVNS. The CDR3 consists of 15 residues. The CDR3 loop is CASSEAGTGTGELFF. CDR3 DNA: TGTGCCAGCAGTGAAGCCGGGACTGGCACCGGGGAGCTGTTTTTT.

The V call is TRBV28, the J call TRBJ2-3; weak D call: TRBD2 (5 bases). The germline V gene encodes CDR1 MDHEN and CDR2 SYDVKM. Trimming cost V 8 bases and J 8 bases, with 8 bases left between them. The CDR3 covers 10 residues. Here the CDR3 DNA reads TGTGCCAGCCGAAGCGGTACGCAGTATTTT. Translated: CASRSGTQYF. The full variable domain, in which reference TRBV28 and TRBJ2-3 provide the parts outside the CDR3, is DVKVTQSSRYLVKRTGEKVFLECVQDMDHENMFWYRQDPGLGLRLIYFSYDVKMKEKGDIPEGYSVSREKKERFSLILESASTNQTSMYLCASRSGTQYFGPGTRLTVL.

J is TRBJ2-1 and V is TRBV27; D may be TRBD2 (6 bases). The V and J ends lost 6 bases and 5 bases respectively, with 20 bases between them. Germline-derived CDR1 and CDR2 are MNHEY and SMNVEV (reference sequence). The CDR3 is made up of 16 amino acids. CDR3: CASSDPHLRGNNEQFF. CDR3 in DNA: TGTGCCAGCAGCGACCCTCACTTGCGGGGAAACAATGAGCAGTTCTTC.

The genes are TRBV7-8 and TRBJ1-6; no clear D. Trimming removed 2 bases from V and 0 bases from J, with 11 bases in between. This CDR3 contains 17 residues. The V gene's germline CDR1 is SGHVS and CDR2 FQNEAQ. This CDR3 reads CASSLSVFSSYNSPLHF. The CDR3 coding sequence is TGTGCCAGCAGCTTATCGGTTTTTAGCTCCTATAATTCACCCCTCCACTTT.

The chain employs TRBV2 and TRBJ1-1, with D possibly matching TRBD1 (5 bases). Trimming took off 7 bases at V and 1 base at J, with 10 bases between the two ends. Germline V gene data show CDR1 as SNHLY and CDR2 as FYNNEI. This CDR3 comprises 13 residues. CDR3 bases: TGTGCCAGCAACCCCCAGGGGAACACTGAAGCTTTCTTT. This gives the protein CASNPQGNTEAFF.

The chain carries TRBV19 and TRBJ1-5; 7 nucleotides align to TRBD1. The germline gives CDR1 LNHDA, CDR2 SQIVND (reference sequence). CDR3 length equals 15 residues. Unmatched junction bases numbered 4, after V lost 2 bases and J lost 3 bases. The CDR3 bases are TGTGCCAGTAGTATATCAGGGGGACCCAATCAGCCCCAGCATTTT. It specifies CASSISGGPNQPQHF.

This CDR3 reads CASSQDLWTSGSSYEQYF. The CDR3 region has the DNA TGTGCCAGCAGCCAAGATCTTTGGACTAGCGGGAGTTCCTACGAGCAGTACTTC. The V gene is TRBV4-2, the J gene TRBJ2-7, with TRBD2 matching 13 bases. Per the germline V gene, CDR1 is LGHNA and CDR2 is YNFKEQ. Unmatched junction bases numbered 6, after V lost 0 bases and J lost 1 base. The length of the CDR3 is 18 residues.

This CDR3 reads CASSVELGATGANVLTF. The CDR3 bases are TGTGCCAGCAGCGTAGAACTGGGGGCGACTGGGGCCAACGTCCTGACTTTC. V gene TRBV9 combines with J gene TRBJ2-6, with D possibly being TRBD1 (6 bases). Trimming cost V 0 bases and J 2 bases, with 12 bases left between them. The germline CDR1 and CDR2 sequences are SGDLS and YYNGEE. CDR3 length: 17 residues.

The table lists this clone with a few counts. The J gene is TRBJ2-2, the V gene TRBV7-9; D remains ambiguous. The germline gives CDR1 SEHNR, CDR2 FQNEAQ (reference sequence). This CDR3 contains 13 residues. V dropped 0 bases and J dropped 6 bases, with 5 bases sitting between them. CDR3 protein: CASSLAASGELFF. DNA of the CDR3: TGTGCCAGCAGCTTAGCAGCCTCCGGGGAGCTGTTTTTT.

The gene calls are TRBV15 and TRBJ2-5; D is perhaps TRBD2 (5 bases). CDR3 length: 15 amino acids. The V gene's germline CDR1 is LNHNV and CDR2 YYDKDF (reference sequence). V lost 0 bases to trimming and J lost 2 bases, with 10 bases between them. For the CDR3, the DNA is TGTGCCACCAGCAGAGATCGGACTTATCAAGAGACCCAGTACTTC. Protein product: CATSRDRTYQETQYF. Full variable domain (missing parts from reference TRBV15 and TRBJ2-5): DAMVIQNPRYQVTQFGKPVTLSCSQTLNHNVMYWYQQKSSQAPKLLFHYYDKDFNNEADTPDNFQSRRPNTSFCFLDIRSPGLGDTAMYLCATSRDRTYQETQYFGPGTRLLVL.

CDR3 DNA sequence: TGTGCCAGCAGTTATCAGGGGCGCAGCACAGATACGCAGTATTTT. This translates into CASSYQGRSTDTQYF. The chain couples TRBV27 to TRBJ2-3, with D tentatively TRBD1 (6 bases). CDR3 length: 15 residues. V was pared by 4 bases and J by 0 bases, with 11 bases between. Germline CDR1 MNHEY, CDR2 SMNVEV (reference sequence).

J is TRBJ2-7 and V is TRBV10-1; 11 bases are shared with TRBD1. Germline V CDR1 and CDR2: WNHNN, SYGVQD (reference sequence). With V trimmed by 4 bases and J by 3 bases, 5 bases remained unmatched. There are 15 residues in the CDR3. CDR3 bases: TGCGCCAGCAGTGCCTCAGGGACAGGGGGCTACGAGCAGTACTTC. It translates to CASSASGTGGYEQYF.

The gene calls are TRBV7-6 and TRBJ1-3, with unresolved D. V gave up 5 bases and J gave up 0 bases, with 11 bases separating them. The CDR3 has 15 amino acids. The germline CDR1 and CDR2 sequences are SGHVS and FNYEAQ. In DNA form, the CDR3 reads TGTGCCAGCAGCCCCGACATGATCTCTGGAAACACCATATATTTT. It codes for CASSPDMISGNTIYF.

DNA for the CDR3: TGTGCCAGCAGTTTCGGGGGGCTGGGGGAGCTGTTTTTT. It encodes CASSFGGLGELFF. The V and J genes are TRBV27 and TRBJ2-2, with TRBD2 as a possible D gene (7 bases). Germline CDR1 is MNHEY and CDR2 is SMNVEV (reference sequence). V was trimmed by 3 bases and J by 8 bases, leaving 10 bases between them. This CDR3 has 13 residues.

V and J are TRBV7-3 and TRBJ1-2, with 7 bases lining up with TRBD1. The ends lost 8 bases at V and 6 bases at J; junction bases unmatched: 12. The CDR3 is made up of 14 amino acids. Germline loops: CDR1 SGHTA, CDR2 FQGTGA. In nucleotides, the CDR3 is TGTGCCAGCGCCCGTTCCCGGCAGGGGGATGGCTACACCTTC. Its translation: CASARSRQGDGYTF. Variable domain in full (rest from reference TRBV7-3 and TRBJ1-2): GAGVSQTPSNKVTEKGKYVELRCDPISGHTALYWYRQSLGQGPEFLIYFQGTGAADDSGLPNDRFFAVRPEGSVSTLKIQRTERGDSAVYLCASARSRQGDGYTFGSGTRLTVV.

This clone has a handful of counts. This chain uses TRBV7-9 with TRBJ1-1; TRBD1 matches 7 bases. CDR1 is SEHNR, CDR2 FQNEAQ, per germline (reference sequence). This CDR3 is 14 amino acids long. Losses at the gene ends were 5 bases for V and 1 base for J; bases not matched to a gene: 4. The DNA for the CDR3 is TGTGCCAGCAGCATCGGGACAGCGAACACTGAAGCTTTCTTT. Translated, it gives CASSIGTANTEAFF.

The chain's CDR3 is CASSQDGGGGLETQYF. CDR3 sequence (DNA): TGTGCCAGCAGCCAAGATGGCGGAGGGGGCCTGGAGACCCAGTACTTC. The rearrangement links TRBV3-1 (or the pseudogene TRBV3-2) to TRBJ2-5; D possibly corresponds to TRBD1 (7 bases). CDR3 length: 16 amino acids. The V gene's germline CDR1 is LGHDT and CDR2 YNNKEL (reference sequence). V was trimmed by 0 bases and J by 5 bases, leaving 16 bases between them.

This clone was detected only a few times. The V gene is TRBV5-1, the J gene TRBJ1-1, with 7 bases lining up with TRBD1. CDR3 length equals 15 residues. Per germline, CDR1 SGHRS and CDR2 YFSETQ. The V and J ends lost 6 bases and 1 base, in that order; junction bases with no gene match: 9. CDR3 in amino acids: CASNPTGIGNTEAFF. The CDR3 bases are TGCGCCAGCAACCCGACAGGGATCGGGAACACTGAAGCTTTCTTT.

This clone has just one count. The V call is TRBV28, the J call TRBJ2-3, with D possibly matching TRBD2 (6 bases). Trimming took 6 bases from V and 2 from J, leaving 15 bases between them. CDR1 MDHEN and CDR2 SYDVKM come from the germline V gene. The CDR3 runs 15 residues. The CDR3 loop reads CASREQQDYTDTQYF. For the CDR3, the DNA is TGTGCCAGCAGAGAGCAACAGGACTACACAGATACGCAGTATTTT.

This chain connects TRBV28 to TRBJ2-3; D uncertain. V was clipped by 3 bases and J by 1 base, with 11 bases between them. CDR1 is MDHEN and CDR2 is SYDVKM in the germline V gene. This CDR3 spans 15 amino acids. CDR3 amino acids: CASSFSGGRTDTQYF. The CDR3 region has the DNA TGTGCCAGCAGTTTTTCCGGTGGGCGCACAGATACGCAGTATTTT.

The chain has TRBV5-6 and TRBJ2-2; D ambiguous. The V gene lost 2 bases and the J gene lost 5 bases, with 13 bases spanning the gap. CDR3 size: 15 residues. Per germline, CDR1 SGHDT and CDR2 YYEEEE. CDR3 loop: CASSFRVTITGELFF. CDR3 sequence (DNA): TGTGCCAGCAGCTTCCGGGTCACAATTACCGGGGAGCTGTTTTTT.